The 30 T cell receptor beta chains below come from one sample, sequenced in a study of radiation and T cells in renal cell carcinoma. Clones were sequenced by immunoSEQ multiplex PCR, and TCRdb holds only the in-frame ones, with some missing. Here the sample spans 90,000 to 100,000 clones, 70% to 90% being singletons. Time point here: baseline pretreatment blood. Treatment in this sample: 15 Gy SBRT to primary tumor, nephrectomy 4 weeks later. The starting material was blood, obtained from a patient whose treatment included radiotherapy and nephrectomy. The receptors shown here come from a man in his fifties or sixties with renal cell carcinoma.

This clone was seen just once. V is TRBV28 and J is TRBJ1-2; 8 bases match TRBD1. This CDR3 has 14 amino acids. V shed 6 bases, J shed 7 bases, and the junction held 10 bases outside the gene matches. CDR1 and CDR2 from the germline V gene are MDHEN and SYDVKM. CDR3 sequence (DNA): TGTGCCAGCAGCCTCAGGGGGCGCCGAGGTGGCTACACCTTC. This codes for CASSLRGRRGGYTF.

This sequence joins TRBV27 and TRBJ2-1; 10 bases map to TRBD2. Trimming cost V 6 bases and J 7 bases; bases outside gene matches: 9. The CDR3 has 15 residues. Germline CDR1 is MNHEY and CDR2 is SMNVEV (reference sequence). DNA for the CDR3: TGTGCCAGCAGGCCGCTAGCGGGAGTCCAGAATGAGCAGTTCTTC. It encodes CASRPLAGVQNEQFF.

The sample holds a few counts of this clone. This chain joins TRBV19 and TRBJ1-5; unclear D gene. The V end lost 5 bases, the J end lost 0 bases, and 8 bases lay between the germline ends. This CDR3 region has 14 residues. The germline gives CDR1 LNHDA, CDR2 SQIVND (reference sequence). CDR3 protein: CASSAMNSNQPQHF. Written as DNA, the CDR3 is TGTGCCAGTAGTGCCATGAATAGCAATCAGCCCCAGCATTTT. The variable domain in full, completed from reference TRBV19 and TRBJ1-5, reads DGGITQSPKYLFRKEGQNVTLSCEQNLNHDAMYWYRQDPGQGLRLIYYSQIVNDFQKGDIAEGYSVSREKKESFPLTVTSAQKNPTAFYLCASSAMNSNQPQHFGDGTRLSIL.

V is TRBV28 and J is TRBJ2-7; D is perhaps TRBD1 (6 bases). This CDR3 contains 14 residues. The germline V gene encodes CDR1 MDHEN and CDR2 SYDVKM. The V end lost 5 bases, the J end lost 3 bases, and 14 bases lay between the germline ends. CDR3 bases: TGTGCCAGCAGTCCGGGACAAACGAACTACGAGCAGTACTTC. Its translation is CASSPGQTNYEQYF.

The chain is built from TRBV7-9 and TRBJ2-1; no clear D. The V gene's germline CDR1 is SEHNR and CDR2 FQNEAQ (reference sequence). There are 15 residues in the CDR3. The V and J ends lost 7 bases and 0 bases respectively, with 13 bases between them. Here the CDR3 reads CASNHHLSSYNEQFF. In DNA form, the CDR3 reads TGTGCCAGCAACCACCATCTAAGCTCCTACAATGAGCAGTTCTTC.

The genes are TRBV11-3 and TRBJ2-7; TRBD1 matches at 7 bases. J was trimmed by 3 bases and V by 1 base; bases with no gene match: 18. The CDR3 is 19 residues long. Per germline, CDR1 SGHNT and CDR2 YENEEA. CDR3 sequence (DNA): TGTGCCAGCAGCTTAGCCTCCGGTAGAGGGGGCGCAAGTAGCTACGAGCAGTACTTC. Translating it yields CASSLASGRGGASSYEQYF.

The chain uses TRBV19 and TRBJ2-6, with D perhaps assigned TRBD1 or TRBD2 (5 bases each). Trimming left V 4 bases short and J 2 bases short, with 15 bases between. CDR3 length equals 17 residues. Germline values: CDR1 LNHDA, CDR2 SQIVND (reference sequence). The CDR3 region has the DNA TGTGCCAGTAGTAGGCAGGGAGCATATACTGGGGCCAACGTCCTGACTTTC. Translating it yields CASSRQGAYTGANVLTF.

The genes are TRBV7-6 and TRBJ2-1; 8 bases align to TRBD1. The ends lost 4 bases at V and 3 bases at J; junction bases unmatched: 8. CDR3 length: 16 amino acids. The germline gives CDR1 SGHVS, CDR2 FNYEAQ. The CDR3 here is CASSSNQGAVYNEQFF. The CDR3 bases are TGTGCCAGCAGCTCTAATCAGGGGGCAGTCTACAATGAGCAGTTCTTC. The full variable domain, with the rest looked up from reference TRBV7-6 and TRBJ2-1, is GAGVSQSPRYKVTKRGQDVALRCDPISGHVSLYWYRQALGQGPEFLTYFNYEAQQDKSGLPNDRFSAERPEGSISTLTIQRTEQRDSAMYRCASSSNQGAVYNEQFFGPGTRLTVL.

The rearrangement uses TRBV7-2 and TRBJ2-5, with a weak D call TRBD2 (5 bases). Trimming removed 7 bases from V and 1 base from J, with 13 bases in between. This CDR3 is 14 amino acids long. CDR1 SGHTA and CDR2 FQGNSA come from the germline V gene. CDR3 sequence: CASTQAASQETQYF. CDR3 DNA: TGTGCCAGCACTCAAGCGGCTTCCCAAGAGACCCAGTACTTC.

The chain combines TRBV29-1 with TRBJ1-4; TRBD1 might be the D (5 bases). CDR3 length: 13 residues. V lost 2 bases, J lost 7 bases, and 11 bases lay in between. The germline gives CDR1 SQVTM, CDR2 ANQGSEA. The CDR3 loop is CSVERGKGEKLFF. The CDR3 DNA follows: TGCAGCGTTGAAAGGGGAAAGGGTGAAAAACTGTTTTTT.

This clone showed up just a few times. The chain couples TRBV30 to TRBJ1-1; D may be TRBD1 (5 bases). Germline V CDR1 and CDR2: GTSNPN, SVGIG (reference sequence). The V gene lost 4 bases and the J gene lost 1 base, with 7 bases spanning the gap. CDR3 length equals 12 residues. CDR3 sequence: CAWTGGNTEAFF. DNA for the CDR3: TGTGCCTGGACCGGGGGGAACACTGAAGCTTTCTTT. The full variable domain, its missing parts supplied by reference TRBV30 and TRBJ1-1, is SQTIHQWPATLVQPVGSPLSLECTVEGTSNPNLYWYRQAAGRGLQLLFYSVGIGQISSEVPQNLSASRPQDRQFILSSKKLLLSDSGFYLCAWTGGNTEAFFGQGTRLTVV.

The chain combines TRBV19 with TRBJ2-3; 14 positions match TRBD2. This CDR3 region has 15 residues. Germline trimming cut 9 bases from V and 4 bases from J; bases unmatched to any gene: 6. Germline V lookup: CDR1 LNHDA, CDR2 SQIVND (reference sequence). CDR3 residues: CASSTGLAGADTQYF. The CDR3, as DNA: TGTGCCAGCAGCACGGGACTAGCGGGAGCAGATACGCAGTATTTT.

The CDR3 here is CASSYSWAGEREQYF. In DNA, the CDR3 is TGTGCCAGCAGTTACTCGTGGGCGGGGGAGAGGGAGCAGTACTTC. The J gene is TRBJ2-7, the V gene TRBV6-5; 7 bases line up with TRBD2. Germline CDR1 MNHEY, CDR2 SVGAGI. This CDR3 contains 15 residues. V dropped 0 bases and J dropped 7; count of bases not matched to a gene: 9.

This clone was picked up a small number of times. The chain couples TRBV27 to TRBJ1-4, with D maybe TRBD1 (5 bases). The CDR3 has 15 amino acids. V was clipped by 5 bases and J by 2 bases, with 12 bases between them. Germline lookup yields CDR1 MNHEY and CDR2 SMNVEV (reference sequence). The CDR3 loop is CASSRIRDTNEKLFF. The CDR3 DNA sequence: TGTGCCAGCAGTCGAATCAGGGATACTAATGAAAAACTGTTTTTT. The full variable domain, rest sourced from reference TRBV27 and TRBJ1-4, is EAQVTQNPRYLITVTGKKLTVTCSQNMNHEYMSWYRQDPGLGLRQIYYSMNVEVTDKGDVPEGYKVSRKEKRNFPLILESPSPNQTSLYFCASSRIRDTNEKLFFGSGTQLSVL.

The rearrangement links TRBV19 to TRBJ2-1; maybe TRBD2 (5 bases). The CDR3 covers 14 residues. Trimming took off 4 bases at V and 7 bases at J, with 14 bases between the two ends. Germline loops: CDR1 LNHDA, CDR2 SQIVND (reference sequence). CDR3 in amino acids: CASSRWGDRNEQFF. Here the CDR3 DNA reads TGTGCCAGTAGTAGGTGGGGAGACCGAAATGAGCAGTTCTTC.

The rearrangement joins TRBV19 to TRBJ2-3; 12 bases fit TRBD2. V was pared by 0 bases and J by 3 bases, with 7 bases of the junction left unmatched. The CDR3 loop spans 18 amino acids. Germline CDR1 reads LNHDA; CDR2 reads SQIVND (reference sequence). The CDR3 loop is CASSIDSPLAGGTDTQYF. CDR3 DNA sequence: TGTGCCAGTAGTATAGATTCACCTCTAGCGGGAGGGACAGATACGCAGTATTTT.

V usage is TRBV6-5 and J usage is TRBJ2-5, with D perhaps being TRBD1 or TRBD2 (5 bases each). V lost 2 bases to trimming and J lost 7 bases, with 8 bases between them. In germline, CDR1 is MNHEY, CDR2 SVGAGI. The CDR3 is 12 residues long. In DNA form, the CDR3 reads TGTGCCAGCAGTTACGGGGACGGGACCCAGTACTTC. Residues: CASSYGDGTQYF.

The chain joins TRBV12-5 to TRBJ2-2, with TRBD1 identical over 11 bases. V was clipped by 6 bases and J by 1 base; unmatched bases: 10. This CDR3 is 18 amino acids long. The germline V gene has CDR1 LGHNT and CDR2 FRNRAP. The CDR3 reads CASGFLGTGGQNTGELFF. DNA of the CDR3: TGTGCTAGTGGGTTCCTTGGGACAGGGGGACAGAACACCGGGGAGCTGTTTTTT.

This CDR3 is CASSYSNTQGQETQYF. CDR3 coding DNA: TGTGCCAGCAGTTACAGTAATACACAGGGACAAGAGACCCAGTACTTC. The chain has TRBV6-5 and TRBJ2-5; D might be TRBD1 (6 bases). Trimming removed 2 bases at V and 2 bases at J, with 15 bases between. The length of the CDR3 is 16 residues. CDR1 MNHEY and CDR2 SVGAGI come from the germline V gene.

The chain couples TRBV5-1 to TRBJ1-1; D is possibly TRBD1 (6 bases). The V end lost 0 bases, the J end lost 1 base, and 13 bases lay between the germline ends. The CDR3 spans 16 residues. CDR1 SGHRS and CDR2 YFSETQ come from the germline V gene. CDR3 in amino acids: CASSLEAGASNTEAFF. The CDR3 DNA reads as TGCGCCAGCAGCTTGGAAGCAGGGGCATCGAACACTGAAGCTTTCTTT.

The chain links TRBV7-8 to TRBJ2-5; D uncertain. Gene TRBJ2-7 matches the end of the DNA better, so the J call may be wrong. This CDR3 comprises 14 residues. In germline, CDR1 is SGHVS, CDR2 FQNEAQ. The CDR3 region has the DNA TGTGCCAGCAGCTTACAGGAGACTTCCTACGAGCAGTACTTC. It codes for CASSLQETSYEQYF.

The V call is TRBV4-1, the J call TRBJ1-2; 11 nucleotides line up with TRBD1. J lost 7 bases, V lost 4 bases, and 5 bases had no gene match. The germline gives CDR1 MGHRA, CDR2 YSYEKL. CDR3 size: 14 residues. CDR3 protein: CASSRGTGGGGYTF. DNA for the CDR3: TGCGCCAGCAGCCGCGGGACAGGGGGAGGTGGCTACACCTTC.

This rearrangement joins TRBV16 to TRBJ1-2, with TRBD1 as a possible D gene (5 bases). The CDR3 length is 13 residues. The V and J ends lost 2 bases and 7 bases respectively, with 11 bases between them. CDR1 KGHSY and CDR2 FQNENV come from the germline V gene. The CDR3 loop is CASSQETVGGYTF. CDR3 DNA sequence: TGTGCCAGCAGCCAAGAGACAGTCGGTGGCTACACCTTC.

The V call is TRBV5-1, the J call TRBJ2-7; 7 nucleotides align to TRBD1. This CDR3 spans 16 amino acids. J gave up 5 bases and V 0 bases, and 11 bases lay outside the gene matches. Per the germline V gene, CDR1 is SGHRS and CDR2 is YFSETQ. The CDR3 here is CASSLGQGVSFDEQYF. Here the CDR3 DNA reads TGCGCCAGCAGCTTGGGTCAGGGGGTGTCGTTCGACGAGCAGTACTTC.

CDR3 coding DNA: TGCAGTGCTACCCGACAAGAGACCCAGTACTTC. This codes for CSATRQETQYF. The chain uses TRBV20-1 and TRBJ2-5; D unresolved. The CDR3 is made up of 11 amino acids. Germline V CDR1 and CDR2: DFQATT, SNEGSKA (reference sequence). The V and J ends lost 4 bases and 2 bases respectively, with 5 bases between them.

Only one count was recorded for this clone. V usage is TRBV15 and J usage is TRBJ1-5; TRBD1 matches 7 bases. Germline-derived CDR1 and CDR2 are LNHNV and YYDKDF (reference sequence). V was clipped by 3 bases and J by 3 bases; unmatched bases: 8. The length of the CDR3 is 16 residues. CDR3 region: CATSSRGERVNQPQHF. The CDR3, as DNA: TGTGCCACCAGCAGCAGGGGGGAGAGGGTCAATCAGCCCCAGCATTTT. The full variable domain, its missing parts supplied by reference TRBV15 and TRBJ1-5, is DAMVIQNPRYQVTQFGKPVTLSCSQTLNHNVMYWYQQKSSQAPKLLFHYYDKDFNNEADTPDNFQSRRPNTSFCFLDIRSPGLGDTAMYLCATSSRGERVNQPQHFGDGTRLSIL.

This clone showed up just once. This sequence joins TRBV5-4 and TRBJ2-7; the D is unclear. Germline V gene lookup returns CDR1 SGHNT and CDR2 YYREEE (reference sequence). The ends were cut back, 3 bases at V and 3 bases at J, with 13 bases in the middle. This CDR3 region has 14 residues. Written as DNA, the CDR3 is TGTGCCAGCAGCTCTGCTGGACGGAGCTACGAGCAGTACTTC. It codes for CASSSAGRSYEQYF.

The chain links TRBV4-3 to TRBJ1-4, with TRBD1 as a possible D gene (6 bases). Trimming stripped 1 base from V and 7 bases from J, with 10 bases between. The germline V gene has CDR1 LGHNA and CDR2 YSLEER. This CDR3 has 14 amino acids. The CDR3 DNA reads as TGCGCCAGCAGCCAAGGTCAGGGGAGTGAAAAACTGTTTTTT. Residues: CASSQGQGSEKLFF.

The chain uses TRBV4-1 and TRBJ1-2, with D unresolved. Trimming took off 0 bases at V and 8 bases at J, with 13 bases between the two ends. The CDR3 has 14 residues. CDR1 is MGHRA, CDR2 YSYEKL, per germline. The CDR3 protein is CASSQDRGSPGYTF. In DNA form, the CDR3 reads TGCGCCAGCAGCCAAGATCGAGGCAGCCCCGGCTACACCTTC.

This chain uses TRBV7-2 with TRBJ2-1; D unresolved. Trimming stripped 1 base from V and 3 bases from J, with 7 bases between. The CDR3 is 14 residues long. From germline, CDR1 is SGHTA and CDR2 FQGNSA. The DNA for the CDR3 is TGTGCCAGCAGCTTAGTAGGACGCTACAATGAGCAGTTCTTC. Amino acids: CASSLVGRYNEQFF.